This T cell receptor (beta chain) was profiled in a study of blood T cells in healthy people across ages (dated by TCRdb to the mid-2010s). Regarding the study in general: In model experiments, roughly one uniquely barcoded TCR beta cDNA molecule per two T cells was captured by template switching. Donors were grouped into four age groups: young (average approximately 15 years), middle-aged (roughly 38), aged (about 60) and long-lived (roughly 80). Age-related changes in TCR beta repertoire diversity were measured in the study by deep sequencing normalized with unique cDNA molecular identifiers. To avoid experimental bias, donors of different ages were distributed randomly across sequencing lanes. The study analyzed two additional independent replicas of 1 million unique cDNA reads from the same blood draw for two donors, one aged 18 to 30 and one aged 80 or older.

From cysteine to phenylalanine, the CDR3 is 11 amino acids long. CDR3 DNA is the only sequence kept; it has 33 bases, read in frame from the first base. V and J lose 3 bases and 2 bases, and a span of 4 bases separates them. The germline V gene (reference sequence) yields DFQATT for CDR1 and SNEGSKA for CDR2. In the case of this clonotype: The antigen it binds to is not known. No per-base quality is available; no much larger clone lies one base away.

The roughly 38 donors, aged about 6 to 100 years, were systemically healthy Caucasian individuals from Russia. Ten milliliters of peripheral blood were collected from each donor into EDTA-treated Vacutainer tubes. Ficoll-Paque density-gradient centrifugation was used to isolate PBMCs, with at least 6.5 million obtained per sample. Trizol reagent was used to extract total RNA from the PBMCs, yielding at least 6 micrograms per sample. For every donor, an aliquot of PBMCs went through flow cytometry to measure the percentages of naive CD45RAhigh/CD27high T cells. The library was built by means of 5' RACE. For sequencing, an Illumina HiSeq 2500 was employed. A second PCR of about 7 to 12 cycles was run with a J-beta primer mix and a sample-barcoded 5' primer. A template-switch 5' adaptor carrying 12 random nucleotides introduced a unique molecular identifier onto each TCR beta cDNA molecule. Each sample yielded at least 3 million CDR3-containing paired-end reads. First-strand cDNA synthesis was performed from all RNA using the Mint cDNA synthesis kit, with priming by a TRBC-specific oligonucleotide. Following uracil-DNA glycosylase treatment, all cDNA underwent a first 18-cycle PCR with the universal primers M1SS and BC2_uni_R. Regarding the original processing steps: For normalization, 1 million high-quality reads were randomly selected from each sample, with every read carrying a distinct molecular identifier. Instead of being binned into consensus sequences, reads that shared molecular identifiers were thrown out. MiTCR, with a Q25 quality threshold and the strictest error-elimination algorithm, was used for CDR3 identification, clonotype clustering and error correction. A nonparametric unseen species model using Euler transformation provided a lower-bound estimate of total TCR beta diversity. TCRdb itself trimmed the public reads at Q25 with fastp, ran MiXCR and retained productive beta chains. Every entry covers one CDR3 protein and lists the most common genes and DNA from its rows. The V and J calls and clone size come from TCRdb's table, not from the authors' own analysis. This sample is represented by more than 500,000 distinct CDR3 sequences; about 25% of them were singletons. The leading ten clones occupy about a fifth of the sample.

The research as a whole found: Bulk unsorted PBMC profiling prevented conclusive comparison of naive and antigen-experienced compartments. Estimates of total diversity based on one million sequenced T cells were regarded as lower bounds and as underestimates. Because the CMV infection status of the donors was unknown, age-related changes in expanded clonotypes may potentially have been confounded. Compared with the aged group, the long-lived group had more naive CD4+ T cells, fewer expanded clones and increased TCR diversity, a pattern suggesting age selection. Observed TCR beta diversity per million T cells fell roughly linearly with age, and a significant reduction was already apparent by age around 44. Observed TCR beta diversity correlated strongly with the percentage of naive T cells measured by flow cytometry.

This receptor chain uses TRBV20-1 and TRBJ1-1; the D gene remains uncertain. Sample: blood. This clonotype originated in a woman in her 70s in good health. CDR3 region: CSARFNTEAFF. The sequenced DNA: TGCAGTGCTAGGTTTAACACTGAAGCTTTCTTT.